This record looks at one T cell receptor beta chain sequence and its context. This clone was seen only a few times. The antigen it binds to is not known. No much larger clone is present one base from it, and per-base qualities are unavailable. Here V drops 3 bases and J drops 2 bases, and the junction holds 7 bases not matched to any gene. The CDR3 runs 15 residues from the cysteine to the phenylalanine. The DNA shown is the 45-base CDR3, in frame from base 1. CDR1 and CDR2 were assigned from the germline V gene (reference sequence) as DFQATT and SNEGSKA. TCRbeta CDR3 regions were amplified from genomic DNA using the immunoSEQ Assay, a bias-controlled multiplex PCR. The paper's data handling went like this. The number of nucleated cells in each sample was estimated by amplification of reference gene primers within the assay. To quantify the absolute abundance of each unique TCRbeta CDR3 rearrangement, sequence reads were collapsed and filtered. Productive Simpson clonality was computed per sample as the square root of Simpson's diversity index over productive rearrangements. TCRdb's version of the immuneACCESS table is confined to in-frame rearrangements and falls short of the full clone set. An unresolved V gene accounts for under half of the shortfall where checked; the remainder is of unknown origin. The V and J calls and the clone size are those of that table, but D and trimming were determined from the DNA. Across this sample there are approximately 90,000 clones, with nearly 80% seen only once. The top ten clonotypes cover less than 7% of the sample.

At one collaborating source in Seattle, patients were enrolled during active infection and were followed longitudinally through the course of disease. Collaborating institutions collected whole blood in K2EDTA tubes following their own protocols. For TCRbeta analysis, collaborators shipped samples as frozen whole blood, isolated PBMCs, or DNA extracted from either of those sample types. This record belongs to a study of blood T cell repertoires in COVID-19 (dated by TCRdb to 2019 to 2021). About the full investigation: Samples from collaborators originated in the United States, Italy and Spain and spanned both the acute and convalescent phases of COVID-19. The material from the prospective study consisted of cDNA or gDNA derived from T cells, B-cell-depleted T cells, or PBMCs. The dataset comprised deeply sampled blood TCRbeta repertoires from subjects exposed to, actively infected with, or recovered from COVID-19. A freely available public database, intended as a resource for researchers studying the immune response to SARS-CoV-2, is where the repertoires were released. Samples came from the ongoing ImmuneRACE study (first 160 participants) plus 1,254 subjects from 6 global collaborators. The sample metadata nearly always contained a de-identified subject ID, COVID-19 status, age in years and sex. Where HLA class I and class II types were available, the types were taken from metadata supplied by the sample provider, not from assay-based typing. General study outcomes and caveats: How much clinical and demographic metadata was included differed by source and by participant, and the metadata was provided uncurated.

The TCR sequence derives from a man in his 70s with COVID-19, enrolled during active disease. Material: peripheral blood. The chain was built from TRBV20-1 and TRBJ2-3; the junction holds 8 bases that match TRBD2. The nucleotides are TGCAGTGCTAGTGGCGGGAGGACCGTCACAGATACGCAGTATTTT. Its coded protein is CSASGGRTVTDTQYF.